This T cell receptor beta chain originates from a study of shared clonotypes between healthy human individuals. A few counts support this clone. The CDR3 contains 18 residues. V lost 0 bases to trimming and J lost 8 bases; unmatched junction nucleotides: 14. Germline V lookup: CDR1 MGHRA, CDR2 YSYEKL. Negatively enriched CD4+ T cells were divided by CD45RA into naive and memory. Deep-level running was used for the assay. Repertoires were generated with immunoSEQ multiplex PCR, while TCRdb's copy carries only in-frame clones and drops some. The table records around 700,000 clones, around 72% of them present only once.

The genes are TRBV4-1 and TRBJ2-1; 9 bases line up with TRBD2. The receptor's source is a woman in her twenties or thirties in good health. The sample comprised memory CD4+ T cells sorted from blood. Regarding subset: CD45RA-negative fraction. As DNA, the CDR3 is TGCGCCAGCAGCCAAGATCGGTCGGTAGCGGGAGAATATGATGAGCAGTTCTTC. Residues: CASSQDRSVAGEYDEQFF.